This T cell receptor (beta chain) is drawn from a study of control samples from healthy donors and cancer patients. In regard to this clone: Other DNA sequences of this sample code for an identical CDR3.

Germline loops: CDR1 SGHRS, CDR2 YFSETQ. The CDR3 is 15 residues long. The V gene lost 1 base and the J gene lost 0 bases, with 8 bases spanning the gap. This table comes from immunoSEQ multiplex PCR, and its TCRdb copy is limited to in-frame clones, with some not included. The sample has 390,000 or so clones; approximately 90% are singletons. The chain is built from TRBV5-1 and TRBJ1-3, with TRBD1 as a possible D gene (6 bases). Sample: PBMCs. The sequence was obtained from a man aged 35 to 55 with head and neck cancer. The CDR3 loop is CASSLTGTSGNTIYF. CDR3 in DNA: TGCGCCAGCAGCTTGACAGGGACCTCTGGAAACACCATATATTTT.